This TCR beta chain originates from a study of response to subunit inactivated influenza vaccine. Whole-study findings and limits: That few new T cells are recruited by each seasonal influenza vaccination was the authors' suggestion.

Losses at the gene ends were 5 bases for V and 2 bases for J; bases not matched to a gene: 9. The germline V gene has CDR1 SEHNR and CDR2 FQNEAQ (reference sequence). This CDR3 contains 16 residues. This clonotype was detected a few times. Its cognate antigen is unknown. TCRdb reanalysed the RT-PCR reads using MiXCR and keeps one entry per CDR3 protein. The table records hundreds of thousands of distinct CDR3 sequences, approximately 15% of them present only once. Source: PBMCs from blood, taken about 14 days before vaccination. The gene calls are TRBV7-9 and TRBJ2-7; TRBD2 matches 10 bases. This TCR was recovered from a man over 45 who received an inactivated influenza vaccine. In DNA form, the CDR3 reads TGTGCCAGCAGCCGGACTAGCGGAAATACACCCTACGAGCAGTACTTC. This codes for CASSRTSGNTPYEQYF.